This is a list of T cell receptor beta chains from one sample in a study of T cell repertoires in cytomegalovirus infection. TCRdb reprocessed the reads with MiXCR, giving one entry per CDR3 protein. Here the sample spans hundreds of thousands of distinct CDR3 sequences, approximately 42% being singletons. These receptors' antigens are unknown. The source material was cultured PBMCs, sampled from culture after CMV antigen stimulation. All receptors derive from a human donor in good health (CMV status not recorded). Some clones in this sample may be carry-over from other donors' samples. CDR3s include the opening cysteine and the closing phenylalanine or tryptophan. The order of the fields is CDR3 DNA, CDR3 protein, D gene, CDR3 length, clone size, J gene, V gene. D genes are given only for firm matches. The size of a clone is reported for some rows only, either as once, few or many, or as a class for expanded clones.

CDR3nt: TGTGCCAGCAGCCCACGACGAGGGGCATTGACCGGGGAGCTGTTTTTT
CDR3aa: CASSPRRGALTGELFF
d_gene: NA
len: 16
abundance: few
j_gene: TRBJ2-2
v_gene: TRBV7-2

CDR3nt: TGTGCCAGCAGCTTAGACAGGGGGGATTACGAGCAGTACTTC
CDR3aa: CASSLDRGDYEQYF
d_gene: TRBD1
len: 14
abundance: NA
j_gene: TRBJ2-7
v_gene: TRBV7-9

CDR3nt: TGTGCCTCCCGTTCGGCGGGGACCCCAAGTGAGCAGTTCTTC
CDR3aa: CASRSAGTPSEQFF
d_gene: NA
len: 14
abundance: NA
j_gene: TRBJ2-1
v_gene: TRBV19

CDR3nt: TGTGCCAGCTCTCGACTAGACGAGACCCAGTACTTC
CDR3aa: CASSRLDETQYF
d_gene: NA
len: 12
abundance: many
j_gene: TRBJ2-5
v_gene: TRBV7-2

CDR3nt: TGTGCCAGCGCCCCGGACTTGGGTAATTCACCCCTCCACTTT
CDR3aa: CASAPDLGNSPLHF
d_gene: NA
len: 14
abundance: once
j_gene: TRBJ1-6
v_gene: TRBV7-6

CDR3nt: TGTGCCAGCAGCCCCCGCGGGGGGGCCAGGGAGCTGTTTTTT
CDR3aa: CASSPRGGARELFF
d_gene: TRBD2
len: 14
abundance: once
j_gene: TRBJ2-2
v_gene: TRBV7-8

CDR3nt: TGTGCCAGCAGCTTGGGTATCGGGGGGCTGTCTGGCTACACCTTC
CDR3aa: CASSLGIGGLSGYTF
d_gene: NA
len: 15
abundance: NA
j_gene: TRBJ1-2
v_gene: TRBV7-6

CDR3nt: TGTGCCAGCAGCCAGAGATACTCTAGCGGGGGGGCATTTGAGCAGTTCTTC
CDR3aa: CASSQRYSSGGAFEQFF
d_gene: TRBD2
len: 17
abundance: few
j_gene: TRBJ2-1
v_gene: TRBV7-2

CDR3nt: TGTGCCAGCAGCTTAGGAGGACAGACTAATTCACCCCTCCACTTT
CDR3aa: CASSLGGQTNSPLHF
d_gene: NA
len: 15
abundance: NA
j_gene: TRBJ1-6
v_gene: TRBV11-2

CDR3nt: TGTGCCAGCAGCCCCCGAAAAGACGCTAGCTACGAGCAGTACTTC
CDR3aa: CASSPRKDASYEQYF
d_gene: NA
len: 15
abundance: NA
j_gene: TRBJ2-7
v_gene: TRBV3-1

CDR3nt: TGTGCCAGCAGCTTGGAAACGTTATCTGAAGCTTTCTTT
CDR3aa: CASSLETLSEAFF
d_gene: NA
len: 13
abundance: few
j_gene: TRBJ1-1
v_gene: TRBV5-6

CDR3nt: TGTGCCAGCAGCTTACCGGGGTTCGGGACCTACGAGCAGTACTTC
CDR3aa: CASSLPGFGTYEQYF
d_gene: NA
len: 15
abundance: NA
j_gene: TRBJ2-7
v_gene: TRBV7-9

CDR3nt: TGTGCCAGCAGTTACTCACGGACCGATACCTACGAGCAGTACTTC
CDR3aa: CASSYSRTDTYEQYF
d_gene: NA
len: 15
abundance: NA
j_gene: TRBJ2-7
v_gene: TRBV6-2/TRBV6-3

CDR3nt: TGCAGTGCTAGGAACGTATACGGCACAGATACGCAGTATTTT
CDR3aa: CSARNVYGTDTQYF
d_gene: NA
len: 14
abundance: NA
j_gene: TRBJ2-3
v_gene: TRBV20-1

CDR3nt: TGTGCCAGCAGTTCCAGGACGCTAGCAGATACGCAGTATTTT
CDR3aa: CASSSRTLADTQYF
d_gene: NA
len: 14
abundance: NA
j_gene: TRBJ2-3
v_gene: TRBV2

CDR3nt: TGCGCCAGCAGCTTGGAGCCGTCTGCGGGGTACAATGAGCAGTTCTTC
CDR3aa: CASSLEPSAGYNEQFF
d_gene: NA
len: 16
abundance: NA
j_gene: TRBJ2-1
v_gene: TRBV5-1

CDR3nt: TGTGCCAGCAGTGTGCAGGGTCGGGTTAACACTGAAGCTTTCTTT
CDR3aa: CASSVQGRVNTEAFF
d_gene: NA
len: 15
abundance: NA
j_gene: TRBJ1-1
v_gene: TRBV6-6

CDR3nt: TGTGCCAGCAGTGTGACCCCACCCGATACGCAGTATTTT
CDR3aa: CASSVTPPDTQYF
d_gene: NA
len: 13
abundance: NA
j_gene: TRBJ2-3
v_gene: TRBV11-2

CDR3nt: TGCGCCAGCAGCCAAGTATCTGCGCGGTCGGGTGAAAAACTGTTTTTT
CDR3aa: CASSQVSARSGEKLFF
d_gene: NA
len: 16
abundance: NA
j_gene: TRBJ1-4
v_gene: TRBV4-3

CDR3nt: TGTGCCAGCAGCTCGGACAGGGGTGAAGGCAATGAGCAGTTCTTC
CDR3aa: CASSSDRGEGNEQFF
d_gene: TRBD1
len: 15
abundance: NA
j_gene: TRBJ2-1
v_gene: TRBV7-2

CDR3nt: TGTGCCAGCAGTATGCAGGGTACCTACGAGCAGTACTTC
CDR3aa: CASSMQGTYEQYF
d_gene: NA
len: 13
abundance: NA
j_gene: TRBJ2-7
v_gene: TRBV12-3/TRBV12-4

CDR3nt: TGTGCCAGCAGCACTCTCCTCTCCTACGAGCAGTACTTC
CDR3aa: CASSTLLSYEQYF
d_gene: NA
len: 13
abundance: few
j_gene: TRBJ2-7
v_gene: TRBV7-2

CDR3nt: TGTGCCAGCAGCCTTGGACAGGGGATCTATGGCTACACCTTC
CDR3aa: CASSLGQGIYGYTF
d_gene: TRBD1
len: 14
abundance: NA
j_gene: TRBJ1-2
v_gene: TRBV12-3/TRBV12-4

CDR3nt: TGTGCCAGCCTTCGGGGGAGGGGGTCCACAGATACGCAGTATTTT
CDR3aa: CASLRGRGSTDTQYF
d_gene: NA
len: 15
abundance: NA
j_gene: TRBJ2-3
v_gene: TRBV6-6

CDR3nt: TGTGCCAGCAGTGAAGCTGCGGACTTCGGCTACGAGCAGTACTTC
CDR3aa: CASSEAADFGYEQYF
d_gene: NA
len: 15
abundance: NA
j_gene: TRBJ2-7
v_gene: TRBV2

CDR3nt: TGTGCCAGCAGCTCCGGCCCAGCTCGCGAGCAGTACTTC
CDR3aa: CASSSGPAREQYF
d_gene: NA
len: 13
abundance: NA
j_gene: TRBJ2-7
v_gene: TRBV7-2

CDR3nt: TGTGCCACCAGCGGATTGAGGGGTTTGGATGAGCAGTTCTTC
CDR3aa: CATSGLRGLDEQFF
d_gene: NA
len: 14
abundance: NA
j_gene: TRBJ2-1
v_gene: TRBV15

CDR3nt: TGTGCCACCAGCCCCGACAGATACAATGAGCAGTTCTTC
CDR3aa: CATSPDRYNEQFF
d_gene: NA
len: 13
abundance: NA
j_gene: TRBJ2-1
v_gene: TRBV15

CDR3nt: TGTGCCAGTAGTAGCCAACAGGGGCGCTCCTACAATGAGCAGTTCTTC
CDR3aa: CASSSQQGRSYNEQFF
d_gene: TRBD1
len: 16
abundance: NA
j_gene: TRBJ2-1
v_gene: TRBV19

CDR3nt: TGTGCCAGCAGTGAACAGGGCGCCACTGAAGCTTTCTTT
CDR3aa: CASSEQGATEAFF
d_gene: NA
len: 13
abundance: NA
j_gene: TRBJ1-1
v_gene: TRBV2

CDR3nt: TGTGCCAGCAGTGAAGGATGGACTGAAGCTTTCTTT
CDR3aa: CASSEGWTEAFF
d_gene: NA
len: 12
abundance: NA
j_gene: TRBJ1-1
v_gene: TRBV6-1

CDR3nt: TGTGCCAGCAGCCCTTGGGGAGGGCAAGAGACCCAGTACTTC
CDR3aa: CASSPWGGQETQYF
d_gene: TRBD2
len: 14
abundance: many
j_gene: TRBJ2-5
v_gene: TRBV7-2

CDR3nt: TGTGCCAGCAGCCGGTTAGGGCGGGAGGGGTACAATGAGCAGTTCTTC
CDR3aa: CASSRLGREGYNEQFF
d_gene: TRBD2
len: 16
abundance: NA
j_gene: TRBJ2-1
v_gene: TRBV5-4

CDR3nt: TGTGCCAGCAGCTTAGGCCTGGCAGGGACCGAGCAGTACTTC
CDR3aa: CASSLGLAGTEQYF
d_gene: NA
len: 14
abundance: NA
j_gene: TRBJ2-7
v_gene: TRBV7-8

CDR3nt: TGTGCCAGCAGCTTAAGACAGGGTTTAGCTTTCTTT
CDR3aa: CASSLRQGLAFF
d_gene: TRBD1
len: 12
abundance: NA
j_gene: TRBJ1-1
v_gene: TRBV7-2

CDR3nt: TGTGCCAGCAGTGAAGCCCAGGGGGGCCCCTATCAGCCCCAGCATTTT
CDR3aa: CASSEAQGGPYQPQHF
d_gene: TRBD1
len: 16
abundance: few
j_gene: TRBJ1-5
v_gene: TRBV6-1

CDR3nt: TGTGCCAGCTCACCAGCCGGGACATCGTACACTGAAGCTTTCTTT
CDR3aa: CASSPAGTSYTEAFF
d_gene: NA
len: 15
abundance: NA
j_gene: TRBJ1-1
v_gene: TRBV18

CDR3nt: TGTGCCAGTAGTATAGTTGTTTTCGGGACTAGCGGGATATTAAATGAGCAGTTCTTC
CDR3aa: CASSIVVFGTSGILNEQFF
d_gene: TRBD2
len: 19
abundance: NA
j_gene: TRBJ2-1
v_gene: TRBV19

CDR3nt: TGTGCCAGCAGCTTCCTAGCGGGGGGTCACTCCTACGAGCAGTACTTC
CDR3aa: CASSFLAGGHSYEQYF
d_gene: TRBD2
len: 16
abundance: many
j_gene: TRBJ2-7
v_gene: TRBV7-6

CDR3nt: TGTGCCATCAGTGAGATATCCTCTGGGGCCAACGTCCTGACTTTC
CDR3aa: CAISEISSGANVLTF
d_gene: NA
len: 15
abundance: NA
j_gene: TRBJ2-6
v_gene: TRBV10-3

CDR3nt: TGTGCCAGCAGCGGCCGACTAGCGGACTACGAGCAGTACTTC
CDR3aa: CASSGRLADYEQYF
d_gene: TRBD2
len: 14
abundance: NA
j_gene: TRBJ2-7
v_gene: TRBV7-2

CDR3nt: TGTGCCAGCAGGGGGGTGGGTAACCAAGAGACCCAGTACTTC
CDR3aa: CASRGVGNQETQYF
d_gene: NA
len: 14
abundance: NA
j_gene: TRBJ2-5
v_gene: TRBV7-6

CDR3nt: TGTGCCAGCAGCTTAGGAGGATTGGGGGGGATCTACTACGAGCAGTACTTC
CDR3aa: CASSLGGLGGIYYEQYF
d_gene: TRBD2
len: 17
abundance: few
j_gene: TRBJ2-7
v_gene: TRBV7-9

CDR3nt: TGTGCCAGCAACCAGGGGGGCGGGGAGCTGTTTTTT
CDR3aa: CASNQGGGELFF
d_gene: NA
len: 12
abundance: NA
j_gene: TRBJ2-2
v_gene: TRBV27

CDR3nt: TGTGCCAGCAGCACAGTCTTCACAGGGAGGAATTCACCCCTCCACTTT
CDR3aa: CASSTVFTGRNSPLHF
d_gene: NA
len: 16
abundance: NA
j_gene: TRBJ1-6
v_gene: TRBV7-2

CDR3nt: TGTGCCAGCGGCATTTTTTGGGGGGCTAACTATGGCTACACCTTC
CDR3aa: CASGIFWGANYGYTF
d_gene: NA
len: 15
abundance: NA
j_gene: TRBJ1-2
v_gene: TRBV6-6

CDR3nt: TGCGCCAGCAGTGTGGCGGACACCATATATTTT
CDR3aa: CASSVADTIYF
d_gene: NA
len: 11
abundance: NA
j_gene: TRBJ1-3
v_gene: TRBV10-2

CDR3nt: TGTGCCAGCAGCGCCGGGGACCGGCGGGAAAAACTGTTTTTT
CDR3aa: CASSAGDRREKLFF
d_gene: NA
len: 14
abundance: few
j_gene: TRBJ1-4
v_gene: TRBV7-9

CDR3nt: TGTGCCAGCAAAGAGGGGGGGATCGGTGAGCAGTTCTTC
CDR3aa: CASKEGGIGEQFF
d_gene: NA
len: 13
abundance: NA
j_gene: TRBJ2-1
v_gene: TRBV12-3/TRBV12-4

CDR3nt: TGTGCCAGTAGTATTTTAACGTCAGGGCCAAATGGCTACACCTTC
CDR3aa: CASSILTSGPNGYTF
d_gene: NA
len: 15
abundance: few
j_gene: TRBJ1-2
v_gene: TRBV19

CDR3nt: TGCAGCGCCGAAGGATGGCCAGTACGTGGTGAGCAGTTCTTC
CDR3aa: CSAEGWPVRGEQFF
d_gene: NA
len: 14
abundance: NA
j_gene: TRBJ2-1
v_gene: TRBV29-1

CDR3nt: TGTGCCAGCAGCTCCATAGCGGGAGGGCCCCCAGATACGCAGTATTTT
CDR3aa: CASSSIAGGPPDTQYF
d_gene: TRBD2
len: 16
abundance: few
j_gene: TRBJ2-3
v_gene: TRBV7-2